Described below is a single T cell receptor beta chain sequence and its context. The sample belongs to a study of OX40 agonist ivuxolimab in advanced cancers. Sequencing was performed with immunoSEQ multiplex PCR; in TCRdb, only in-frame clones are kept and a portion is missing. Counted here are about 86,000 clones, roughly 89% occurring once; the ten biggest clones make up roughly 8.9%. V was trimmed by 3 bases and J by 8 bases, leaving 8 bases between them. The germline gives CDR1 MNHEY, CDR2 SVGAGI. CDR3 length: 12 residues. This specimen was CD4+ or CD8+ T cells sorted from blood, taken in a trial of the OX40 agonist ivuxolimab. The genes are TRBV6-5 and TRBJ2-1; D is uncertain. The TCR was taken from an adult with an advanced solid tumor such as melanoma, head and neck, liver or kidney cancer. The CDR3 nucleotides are TGTGCCAGCAGTTATCGGGCGGATGAGCAGTTCTTC. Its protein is CASSYRADEQFF.